This passage covers 25 T cell receptor beta chains from one sample sequenced in a study of human CD8 memory T cell subsets. Production of TCR beta libraries used UMI-labeled 5' RACE as the method. TCRdb reprocessed the 5' RACE reads and keeps a single row for each CDR3 protein, giving no DNA. Its table lists 8,500 to 10,000 distinct CDR3 sequences. Sequenced: CD8+ T cells from PBMCs. These receptors came from a human donor in good health.

The V call is TRBV7-9, the J call TRBJ2-2; TCRdb lists TRBD2, though no DNA is available to test this call. The CDR3 covers 17 residues. Germline V lookup: CDR1 SEHNR, CDR2 FQNEAQ (reference sequence). CDR3 region: CASSLTSGSVNTGELFF.

The chain carries TRBV20-1 and TRBJ2-3; with no DNA, the TCRdb D assignment of TRBD2 cannot be verified. Germline CDR1 DFQATT, CDR2 SNEGSKA (reference sequence). The CDR3 is 16 residues long. The CDR3 here is CSARDTSGGEADTQYF.

This clonotype registers medium-sized by frequency. This sequence joins TRBV4-3 and TRBJ2-7; absent DNA, TCRdb's TRBD1 call cannot be checked. This CDR3 contains 15 residues. Germline-derived CDR1 and CDR2 are LGHNA and YSLEER. The CDR3 here is CASSQDSRAGNEQYF.

The chain carries TRBV7-8 and TRBJ2-1; the TCRdb call, TRBD1, lacks DNA for checking. CDR3 length equals 16 residues. CDR1 and CDR2 (germline): SGHVS, FQNEAQ. The CDR3 reads CASSPPHSGARDEQFF. The whole variable domain, remainder taken from reference TRBV7-8 and TRBJ2-1, is GAGVSQSPRYKVAKRGQDVALRCDPISGHVSLFWYQQALGQGPEFLTYFQNEAQLDKSGLPSDRFFAERPEGSVSTLKIQRTQQEDSAVYLCASSPPHSGARDEQFFGPGTRLTVL.

The chain is built from TRBV28 and TRBJ2-5; TCRdb's D gene call, TRBD1, goes unchecked for lack of DNA. Germline CDR1 reads MDHEN; CDR2 reads SYDVKM. The CDR3 totals 14 residues. The CDR3 spells CASSRRGSQETQYF.

This clonotype is classed as medium-sized by frequency. The J gene is TRBJ1-1, the V gene TRBV12-3 or TRBV12-4. This CDR3 spans 14 amino acids. CDR3 amino acids: CASSSARPNTEAFF.

This chain links TRBV19 with TRBJ2-3. Germline CDR1 and CDR2: LNHDA and SQIVND (reference sequence). CDR3 length: 13 residues. Here the CDR3 reads CASRPRSTDTQYF.

The chain links TRBV4-3 to TRBJ2-2. Germline CDR1 and CDR2: LGHNA and YSLEER. The CDR3 is 13 residues long. This CDR3 reads CASSQDRAGELFF.

The CDR3: CASSLGGHRPEYF. The rearrangement links TRBV5-1 to TRBJ2-5; TCRdb proposes TRBD1, but this gene call is untestable without DNA. CDR1 and CDR2 (germline): SGHRS, YFSETQ. The CDR3 runs 13 residues.

The chain has TRBV7-9 and TRBJ1-1. Germline V gene sequence: CDR1 SEHNR, CDR2 FQNEAQ (reference sequence). The length of the CDR3 is 15 residues. The CDR3 is CASSLVIQLNTEAFF. Full variable domain (missing parts from reference TRBV7-9 and TRBJ1-1): DTGVSQNPRHKITKRGQNVTFRCDPISEHNRLYWYRQTLGQGPEFLTYFQNEAQLEKSRLLSDRFSAERPKGSFSTLEIQRTEQGDSAMYLCASSLVIQLNTEAFFGQGTRLTVV.

The chain employs TRBV13 and TRBJ2-5; the D call from TCRdb, TRBD2, cannot be confirmed without DNA. This CDR3 comprises 17 residues. Germline assignment: CDR1 PRHDT and CDR2 FYEKMQ (reference sequence). This CDR3 is CASSLRTSGRDQETQYF.

V usage is TRBV7-3 and J usage is TRBJ2-1; the TCRdb D gene call, TRBD2, has no DNA to confirm it. CDR3 length: 13 amino acids. Germline-derived CDR1 and CDR2 are SGHTA and FQGTGA. The CDR3 protein is CASSLAGSNEQFF.

The chain couples TRBV27 to TRBJ2-7; TCRdb indicates TRBD2, and absent DNA this call remains unverified. This CDR3 has 17 amino acids. Germline V lookup: CDR1 MNHEY, CDR2 SMNVEV (reference sequence). The CDR3 here is CASSSRQTSGSLYEQYF.

The gene calls are TRBV15 and TRBJ2-3; with no DNA, the TCRdb D assignment of TRBD2 cannot be verified. Germline V lookup: CDR1 LNHNV, CDR2 YYDKDF (reference sequence). The CDR3 is 14 amino acids. CDR3 sequence: CATSRYEEADTQYF.

The chain couples TRBV7-9 to TRBJ1-4. The germline V gene has CDR1 SEHNR and CDR2 FQNEAQ (reference sequence). The CDR3 totals 15 residues. The CDR3 reads CASSIKEGSNEKLFF.

The J gene is TRBJ2-5, the V gene TRBV7-9; there is no DNA to check the TCRdb D call of TRBD2. The CDR3 consists of 17 residues. Germline CDR1 is SEHNR and CDR2 is FQNEAQ (reference sequence). CDR3 sequence reads: CASSLGPGLAGAKTQYF.

The chain links TRBV27 to TRBJ2-3; TCRdb returns TRBD1, unconfirmable since there is no DNA. Per the germline V gene, CDR1 is MNHEY and CDR2 is SMNVEV (reference sequence). The CDR3 has 16 residues. CDR3 loop: CASGPLRLVSTDTQYF.

This sequence joins TRBV5-1 and TRBJ2-7. The V gene's germline CDR1 is SGHRS and CDR2 YFSETQ. The CDR3 covers 12 residues. The CDR3 here is CASSVRVGEQYF.

V gene TRBV6-5 combines with J gene TRBJ1-2; absent DNA, TCRdb's TRBD1 call cannot be checked. The CDR3 is 16 amino acids. CDR1 and CDR2 (germline): MNHEY, SVGAGI. CDR3 in amino acids: CASSRLGALGPYGYTF.

The rearrangement uses TRBV5-1 and TRBJ1-2; the TRBD1 assignment by TCRdb is unverifiable without DNA. This CDR3 is built from 14 residues. The germline gives CDR1 SGHRS, CDR2 YFSETQ. Here the CDR3 reads CASSLVNGGEGYTF. The full variable domain, rest sourced from reference TRBV5-1 and TRBJ1-2, is KAGVTQTPRYLIKTRGQQVTLSCSPISGHRSVSWYQQTPGQGLQFLFEYFSETQRNKGNFPGRFSGRQFSNSRSEMNVSTLELGDSALYLCASSLVNGGEGYTFGSGTRLTVV.

The chain has TRBV5-1 and TRBJ2-2. Germline lookup yields CDR1 SGHRS and CDR2 YFSETQ. The CDR3 runs to 13 residues. This CDR3 reads CASSASNTGELFF.

Considering frequency, this clonotype is medium-sized. This chain's CDR3 is CASSSESGSYEQYF. The chain couples TRBV7-6 to TRBJ2-7. Germline values: CDR1 SGHVS, CDR2 FNYEAQ. This CDR3 has 14 residues.

The J gene is TRBJ2-2, the V gene TRBV11-1; TCRdb lists TRBD1, though no DNA is available to test this call. CDR1 and CDR2 from the germline V gene are SGHAT and FQDESV (reference sequence). CDR3 size: 15 residues. The chain's CDR3 is CASSFRTDSSGELFF.

This chain uses TRBV18 with TRBJ2-1; TCRdb's assignment of TRBD1 cannot be checked, as there is no DNA. The CDR3 has 13 amino acids. Germline CDR1 reads KGHSH; CDR2 reads LQKENI. The CDR3 region is CATRDASYNEQFF.

J is TRBJ2-1 and V is TRBV20-1; TCRdb picks TRBD1, but there is no DNA to check that call. Germline lookup yields CDR1 DFQATT and CDR2 SNEGSKA (reference sequence). The CDR3 sequence is 15 residues long. CDR3 in amino acids: CSATVRDTSYNEQFF.